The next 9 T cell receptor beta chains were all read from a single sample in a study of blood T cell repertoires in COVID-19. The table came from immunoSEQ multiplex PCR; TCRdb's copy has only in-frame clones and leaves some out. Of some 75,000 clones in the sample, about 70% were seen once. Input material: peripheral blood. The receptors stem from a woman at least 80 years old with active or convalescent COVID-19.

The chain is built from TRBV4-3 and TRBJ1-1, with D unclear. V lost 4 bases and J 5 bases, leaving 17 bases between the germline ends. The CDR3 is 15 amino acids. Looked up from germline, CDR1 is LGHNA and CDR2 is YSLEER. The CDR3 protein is CASSRDAGGGTEAFF. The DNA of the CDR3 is TGCGCCAGCAGCCGCGACGCGGGAGGTGGGACTGAAGCTTTCTTT.

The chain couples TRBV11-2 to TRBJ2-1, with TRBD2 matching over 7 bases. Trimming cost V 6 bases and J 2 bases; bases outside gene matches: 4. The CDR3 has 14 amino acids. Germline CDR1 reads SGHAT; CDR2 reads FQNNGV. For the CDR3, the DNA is TGTGCCAGCAGAGGGAGCGGGACCTACAATGAGCAGTTCTTC. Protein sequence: CASRGSGTYNEQFF.

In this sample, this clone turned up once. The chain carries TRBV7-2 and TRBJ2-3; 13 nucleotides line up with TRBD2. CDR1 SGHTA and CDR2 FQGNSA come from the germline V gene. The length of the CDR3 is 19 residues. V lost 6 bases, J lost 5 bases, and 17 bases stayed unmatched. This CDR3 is CASRPPRTSGGPGGDTQYF. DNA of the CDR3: TGTGCCAGCAGACCCCCCCGGACTAGCGGGGGCCCCGGGGGAGATACGCAGTATTTT.

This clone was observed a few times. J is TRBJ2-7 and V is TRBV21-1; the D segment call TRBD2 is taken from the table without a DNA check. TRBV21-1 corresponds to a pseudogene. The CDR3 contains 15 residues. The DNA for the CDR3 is TGTGCCAGCAGCAAAGGGCGGGGGGGACCACACGAGCAGTACTTC. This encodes CASSKGRGGPHEQYF.

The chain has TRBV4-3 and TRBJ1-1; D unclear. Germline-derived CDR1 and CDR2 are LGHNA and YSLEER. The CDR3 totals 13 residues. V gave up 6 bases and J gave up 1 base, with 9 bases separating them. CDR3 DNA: TGCGCCAGCAGACGGGGTACGAACACTGAAGCTTTCTTT. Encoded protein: CASRRGTNTEAFF.

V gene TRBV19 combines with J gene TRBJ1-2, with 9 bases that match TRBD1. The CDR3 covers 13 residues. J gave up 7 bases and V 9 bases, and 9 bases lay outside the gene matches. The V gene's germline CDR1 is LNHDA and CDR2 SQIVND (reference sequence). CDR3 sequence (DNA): TGTGCCAGCCCTAGGGACAGGGCTGTTGGCTACACCTTC. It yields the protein CASPRDRAVGYTF. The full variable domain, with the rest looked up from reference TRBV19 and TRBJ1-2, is DGGITQSPKYLFRKEGQNVTLSCEQNLNHDAMYWYRQDPGQGLRLIYYSQIVNDFQKGDIAEGYSVSREKKESFPLTVTSAQKNPTAFYLCASPRDRAVGYTFGSGTRLTVV.

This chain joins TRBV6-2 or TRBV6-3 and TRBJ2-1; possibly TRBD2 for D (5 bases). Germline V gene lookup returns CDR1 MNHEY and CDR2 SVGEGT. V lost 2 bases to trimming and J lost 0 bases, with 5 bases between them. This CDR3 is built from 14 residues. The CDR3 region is CASSYEGSYNEQFF. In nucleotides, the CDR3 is TGTGCCAGCAGTTACGAGGGCTCCTACAATGAGCAGTTCTTC.

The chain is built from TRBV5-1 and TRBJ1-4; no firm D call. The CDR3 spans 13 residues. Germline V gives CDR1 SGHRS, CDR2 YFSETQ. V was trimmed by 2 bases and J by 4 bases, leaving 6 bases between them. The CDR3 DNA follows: TGCGCCAGCAGCTTAATCATTAATGAAAAACTGTTTTTT. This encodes CASSLIINEKLFF.

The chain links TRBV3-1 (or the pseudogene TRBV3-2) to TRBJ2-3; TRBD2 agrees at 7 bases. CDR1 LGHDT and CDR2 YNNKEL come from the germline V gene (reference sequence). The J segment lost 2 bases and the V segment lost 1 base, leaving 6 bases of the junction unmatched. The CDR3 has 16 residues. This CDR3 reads CASSQGGGSPTDTQYF. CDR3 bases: TGTGCCAGCAGCCAAGGCGGGGGTTCACCCACAGATACGCAGTATTTT.